Below are 9 T cell receptor beta chains sequenced from a single sample in a study of cytomegalovirus exposure and HLA in healthy donors. Both 60 Vbeta primers and 13 Jbeta primers went into the PCR. The method was immunoSEQ multiplex PCR; TCRdb's version includes in-frame clones alone and lacks a portion of them. The sample records over 150,000 clones, about two thirds being singletons. Sample: PBMCs. Receptors originate from a woman aged 18-29 years in good health and CMV-seropositive.

A few counts support this clone. The chain carries TRBV5-1 and TRBJ2-1; 7 bases agree with TRBD2. Germline V CDR1 and CDR2: SGHRS, YFSETQ. This CDR3 is built from 16 residues. V dropped 2 bases and J dropped 1; count of bases not matched to a gene: 6. The CDR3 nucleotides read TGCGCCAGCAGCTTCGGAGGGAGGGGTTCCTACAATGAGCAGTTCTTC. It translates to CASSFGGRGSYNEQFF.

This chain links TRBV7-8 with TRBJ2-7, with D tentatively TRBD1 (6 bases). This CDR3 region has 15 residues. CDR1 is SGHVS and CDR2 is FQNEAQ in the germline V gene. Trimming left V 4 bases short and J 11 bases short, with 24 bases between. As DNA, the CDR3 is TGTGCCAGCAGCTCAAGGACAGTAAGGGGGTATGAGAAGTACTTC. Residues: CASSSRTVRGYEKYF.

This clone has more than one count but fewer than ten. The chain links TRBV28 to TRBJ2-5; 8 positions agree with TRBD1. V trimming: 3 bases; J trimming: 3 bases; junction bases outside the gene matches: 12. The CDR3 is made up of 17 amino acids. Per the germline V gene, CDR1 is MDHEN and CDR2 is SYDVKM. CDR3 in DNA: TGTGCCAGCAGTTTTTCGGCGACAGGGGTAGGAAAAGAGACCCAGTACTTC. This translates into CASSFSATGVGKETQYF.

This clone appeared once. The V and J genes are TRBV2 and TRBJ2-1; the match to TRBD1 covers 11 bases. There are 14 residues in the CDR3. CDR1 is SNHLY and CDR2 is FYNNEI in the germline V gene. V lost 2 bases and J lost 12; bases outside the gene matches: 6. The DNA for the CDR3 is TGTGCCAGCAGTGAATGGGACAGGGGGTTTAGGCAGTTCTTC. Translated, it gives CASSEWDRGFRQFF.

The chain recombines TRBV27 with TRBJ2-7; no clear D. CDR1 is MNHEY, CDR2 SMNVEV, per germline (reference sequence). Trimming shortened V by 2 bases and J by 0 bases, and 5 bases separated the two germline ends. The CDR3 has 13 residues. CDR3 amino acids: CASSLKPSYEQYF. DNA for the CDR3: TGTGCCAGCAGTTTAAAGCCCTCCTACGAGCAGTACTTC.

The chain uses TRBV29-1 and TRBJ2-1, with 7 bases matching TRBD2. Germline CDR1 SQVTM, CDR2 ANQGSEA. This CDR3 comprises 13 residues. V dropped 3 bases and J dropped 8; count of bases not matched to a gene: 7. CDR3: CSVDGTTDDEQFF. CDR3 coding DNA: TGCAGCGTTGATGGGACTACTGACGATGAGCAGTTCTTC.

The rearrangement uses TRBV2 and TRBJ1-1; 12 nucleotides agree with TRBD1. J was trimmed by 10 bases and V by 6 bases; bases with no gene match: 12. The CDR3 contains 15 residues. Germline V gives CDR1 SNHLY, CDR2 FYNNEI. The CDR3 DNA reads as TGTGCCAGCAGAGGTCGGGACAGGGGGCCGGATTTAGCTTTCTTT. It specifies CASRGRDRGPDLAFF.

V and J are TRBV6-5 and TRBJ2-6; no definite D call. Trimming shortened V by 2 bases and J by 0 bases, and 8 bases separated the two germline ends. The CDR3 contains 16 residues. Per germline, CDR1 MNHEY and CDR2 SVGAGI. The CDR3 protein is CASSYKKSSGANVLTF. In DNA, the CDR3 is TGTGCCAGCAGTTACAAAAAGAGCTCTGGGGCCAACGTCCTGACTTTC.

V gene TRBV7-9 combines with J gene TRBJ2-1; 9 bases align to TRBD2. Germline V lookup: CDR1 SEHNR, CDR2 FQNEAQ (reference sequence). Trimming at V came to 1 base and at J to 13 bases, leaving 8 bases not matched to a gene. This CDR3 contains 14 residues. The CDR3 loop reads CASSLGAGGPNQFF. CDR3 coding DNA: TGTGCCAGCAGCTTAGGGGCGGGAGGGCCCAACCAGTTCTTC.